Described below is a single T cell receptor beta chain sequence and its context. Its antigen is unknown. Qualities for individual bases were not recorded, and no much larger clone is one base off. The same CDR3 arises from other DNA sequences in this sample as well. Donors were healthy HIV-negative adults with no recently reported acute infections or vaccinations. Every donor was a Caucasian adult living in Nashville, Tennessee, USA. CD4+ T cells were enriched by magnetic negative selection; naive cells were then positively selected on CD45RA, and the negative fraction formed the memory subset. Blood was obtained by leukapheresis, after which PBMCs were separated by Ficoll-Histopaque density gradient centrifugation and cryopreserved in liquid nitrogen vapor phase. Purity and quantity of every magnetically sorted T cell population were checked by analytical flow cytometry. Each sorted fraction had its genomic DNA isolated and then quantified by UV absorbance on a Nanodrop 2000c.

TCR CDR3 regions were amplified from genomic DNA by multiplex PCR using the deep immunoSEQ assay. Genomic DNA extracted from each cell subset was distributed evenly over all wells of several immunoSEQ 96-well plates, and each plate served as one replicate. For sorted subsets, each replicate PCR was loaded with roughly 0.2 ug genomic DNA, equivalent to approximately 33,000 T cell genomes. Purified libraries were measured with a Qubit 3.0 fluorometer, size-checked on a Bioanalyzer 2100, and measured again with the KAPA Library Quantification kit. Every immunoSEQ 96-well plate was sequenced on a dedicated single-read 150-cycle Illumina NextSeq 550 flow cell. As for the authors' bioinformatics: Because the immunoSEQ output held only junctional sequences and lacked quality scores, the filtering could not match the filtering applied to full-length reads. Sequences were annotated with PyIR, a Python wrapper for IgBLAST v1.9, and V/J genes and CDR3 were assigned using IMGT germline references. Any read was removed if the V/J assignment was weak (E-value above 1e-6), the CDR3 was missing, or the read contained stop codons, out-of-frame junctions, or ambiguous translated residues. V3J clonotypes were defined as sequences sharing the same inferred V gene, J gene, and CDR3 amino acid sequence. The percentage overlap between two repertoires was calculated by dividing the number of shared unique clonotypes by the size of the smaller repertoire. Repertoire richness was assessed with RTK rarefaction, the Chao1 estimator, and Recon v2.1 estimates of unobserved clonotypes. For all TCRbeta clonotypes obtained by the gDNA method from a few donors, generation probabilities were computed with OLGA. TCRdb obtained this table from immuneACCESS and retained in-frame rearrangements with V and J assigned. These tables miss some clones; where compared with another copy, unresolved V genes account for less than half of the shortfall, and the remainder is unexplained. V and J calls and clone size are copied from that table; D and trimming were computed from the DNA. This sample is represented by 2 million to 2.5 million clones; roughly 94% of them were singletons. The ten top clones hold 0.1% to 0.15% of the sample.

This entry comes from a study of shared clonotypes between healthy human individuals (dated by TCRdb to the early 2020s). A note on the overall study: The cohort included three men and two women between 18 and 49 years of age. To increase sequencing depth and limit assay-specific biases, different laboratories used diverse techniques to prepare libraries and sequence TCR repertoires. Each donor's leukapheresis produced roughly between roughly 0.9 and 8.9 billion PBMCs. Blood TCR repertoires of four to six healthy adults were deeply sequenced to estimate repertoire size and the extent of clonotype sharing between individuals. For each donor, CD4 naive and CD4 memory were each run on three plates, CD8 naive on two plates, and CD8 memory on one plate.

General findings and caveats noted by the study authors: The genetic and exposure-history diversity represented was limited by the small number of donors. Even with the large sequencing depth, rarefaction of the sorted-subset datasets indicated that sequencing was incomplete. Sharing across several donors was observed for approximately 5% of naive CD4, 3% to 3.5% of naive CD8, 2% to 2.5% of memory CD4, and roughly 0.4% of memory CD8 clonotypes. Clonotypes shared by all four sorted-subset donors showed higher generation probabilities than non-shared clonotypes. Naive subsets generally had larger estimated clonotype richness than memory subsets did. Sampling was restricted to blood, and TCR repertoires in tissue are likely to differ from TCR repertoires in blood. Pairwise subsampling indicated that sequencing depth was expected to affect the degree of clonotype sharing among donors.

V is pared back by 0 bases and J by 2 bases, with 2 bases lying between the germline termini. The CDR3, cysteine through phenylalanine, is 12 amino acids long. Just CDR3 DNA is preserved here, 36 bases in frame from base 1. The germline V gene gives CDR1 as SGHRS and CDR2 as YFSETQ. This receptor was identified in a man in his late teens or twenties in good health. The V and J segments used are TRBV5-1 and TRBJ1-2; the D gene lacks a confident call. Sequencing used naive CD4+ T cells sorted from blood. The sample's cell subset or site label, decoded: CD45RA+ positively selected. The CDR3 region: CASSLANYGYTF. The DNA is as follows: TGCGCCAGCAGCTTGGCAAACTATGGCTACACCTTC. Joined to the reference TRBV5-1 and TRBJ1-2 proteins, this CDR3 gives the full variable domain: KAGVTQTPRYLIKTRGQQVTLSCSPISGHRSVSWYQQTPGQGLQFLFEYFSETQRNKGNFPGRFSGRQFSNSRSEMNVSTLELGDSALYLCASSLANYGYTFGSGTRLTVV.